A few counts support the clone carrying this TCR beta chain. This CDR3 is built from 13 residues. Per the germline V gene, CDR1 is MNHEY and CDR2 is SMNVEV (reference sequence). V lost 0 bases and J 13 bases, leaving 10 bases between the germline ends. Unique molecular identifiers were incorporated into the prepared TCRbeta library. TCRdb re-called the PCR reads with MiXCR, one entry per CDR3 protein. The table records 450,000 to 500,000 distinct CDR3 sequences, 12% of them present only once. The sample belongs to a study of T-cell reconstitution after alpha-beta-depleted transplantation in children. This TCR was sampled from a human donor who donated a stem cell graft to a child with combined immunodeficiency. The chain has TRBV27 and TRBJ1-6; no reliable D call. This specimen consisted of PBMCs from the stem cell graft donor, obtained from the stem cell graft. The CDR3 spells CASSLSFRMPLHF. In nucleotides, the CDR3 is TGTGCCAGCAGTTTATCGTTTAGGATGCCCCTCCACTTT.